A single sample is the source of the 5 T cell receptor beta chains below, sequenced in a study of T cell responses to AZD1222 COVID-19 vaccine. Repertoires were generated with immunoSEQ multiplex PCR, while TCRdb's copy carries only in-frame clones and drops some. The sample contains some 100,000 clones, about 87% of which appear only once. Sample: peripheral blood, taken on day 0 of MenACWY control vaccination. These receptors all stem from an adult in good health.

The chain recombines TRBV13 with TRBJ2-2; no clear D gene. Trimming took 2 bases from V and 4 from J, leaving 8 bases between them. Per the germline V gene, CDR1 is PRHDT and CDR2 is FYEKMQ (reference sequence). The CDR3 runs 14 residues. CDR3 sequence (DNA): TGTGCCAGCAGCTTATCCCCAGGCACCGGGGAGCTGTTTTTT. Translation gives CASSLSPGTGELFF.

A few counts support this clone. This chain links TRBV19 with TRBJ2-7; 9 bases line up with TRBD1. CDR1 LNHDA and CDR2 SQIVND come from the germline V gene (reference sequence). This CDR3 is built from 14 residues. The J segment lost 8 bases and the V segment lost 2 bases, leaving 7 bases of the junction unmatched. CDR3 DNA: TGTGCCAGTAGTATAAGACAGGGGGGTTTCCAGCAGTACTTC. Protein sequence: CASSIRQGGFQQYF.

Only one count was recorded for this clone. The rearrangement uses TRBV10-3 and TRBJ1-1; D might be TRBD1 (6 bases). V was clipped by 3 bases and J by 4 bases, with 9 bases between them. The CDR3 has 13 residues. The germline gives CDR1 ENHRY, CDR2 SYGVKD. The CDR3 coding sequence is TGTGCCATCAGTGACAGGGGCAGCACTGAAGCTTTCTTT. It is translated as CAISDRGSTEAFF.

The chain is built from TRBV6-2 or TRBV6-3 and TRBJ1-2; a weak D match, TRBD1 (5 bases). The V gene lost 6 bases and the J gene lost 4 bases, with 12 bases spanning the gap. The germline V gene encodes CDR1 MNHEY and CDR2 SVGEGT. This CDR3 has 13 residues. For the CDR3, the DNA is TGTGCCAGCAGCCCCGGGGACTCCTATGGCTACACCTTC. It codes for CASSPGDSYGYTF.

CDR3 bases: TGTGCCAGCAGCGGGTGGCAGGGGACAGATACGCAGTATTTT. As protein: CASSGWQGTDTQYF. The chain employs TRBV5-5 and TRBJ2-3, with D possibly matching TRBD1 (6 bases). Germline lookup yields CDR1 SGHKS and CDR2 YYEKEE (reference sequence). CDR3 length: 14 amino acids. The V end was cut by 4 bases, the J end by 3 bases, with 12 bases between.